This T cell receptor (beta chain) came from a study of a mutant IDH1 vaccine in newly diagnosed glioma. In regard to this clone: Its antigen is currently unknown.

Time point here: week 35, safety follow-up. The content of each vaccine dose was 300 ug of mutant IDH1 20-mer peptide, and topical imiquimod accompanied it. Study results and limitations: There seemed to be no relation between pseudoprogression and changes in top peripheral T cell clonotypes.

Clones were read by immunoSEQ multiplex PCR, and TCRdb kept only the in-frame ones, dropping some. The data contain around 50,000 clones, around 80% of them seen just once; the ten biggest clones take up 4.1%. Germline V gives CDR1 MNHEY, CDR2 SVGAGI. Trimming stripped 2 bases from V and 1 base from J, with 12 bases between. The CDR3 has 15 residues. This specimen was PBMCs, taken from a glioma patient whose treatment included an IDH1 peptide vaccine. The rearrangement links TRBV6-5 to TRBJ2-7; perhaps TRBD2 as D (5 bases). The sequence was obtained from a young woman with glioma. The CDR3 sequence is CASSYGSDPSYEQYF. The CDR3, as DNA: TGTGCCAGCAGTTACGGGAGCGATCCTTCCTACGAGCAGTACTTC.